The 28 T cell receptor beta chains given below trace back to one sample, sequenced in a study of control samples from healthy donors and cancer patients. TCRdb's copy holds only in-frame clones and misses some; the assay was immunoSEQ multiplex PCR. Here the sample spans 180,000 or so clones, over 85% being singletons. The specimen sequenced was blood. The source is a woman aged 55-69 years in good health.

The V call is TRBV7-8, the J call TRBJ1-5, with D perhaps TRBD1 (6 bases). CDR3 length: 17 residues. V gave up 3 bases and J gave up 2 bases, with 17 bases separating them. Germline CDR1 is SGHVS and CDR2 is FQNEAQ. CDR3 in DNA: TGTGCCAGCAGCTTTAGTACGTCGGGGGCCCGCAATCAGCCCCAGCATTTT. Amino acid sequence: CASSFSTSGARNQPQHF.

The rearrangement joins TRBV4-3 to TRBJ2-2; TRBD2 agrees at 10 bases. Trimming took 3 bases from V and 5 from J; bases not matched to a gene: 6. The CDR3 has 16 residues. Germline CDR1 is LGHNA and CDR2 is YSLEER. The CDR3 DNA follows: TGCGCCAGCAGCCAGAATAGAGCGGGGGGGACCGGGGAGCTGTTTTTT. This encodes CASSQNRAGGTGELFF.

The chain has TRBV24-1 and TRBJ2-3; D ambiguous. Germline lookup yields CDR1 KGHDR and CDR2 SFDVKD. V was cut by 4 bases and J by 4 bases, with 11 bases left in between. This CDR3 has 14 amino acids. The CDR3 nucleotides read TGTGCCACCAGTGACCCCACTGGTCCAGATACGCAGTATTTT. The encoded protein is CATSDPTGPDTQYF.

This clone was seen only a few times. The genes are TRBV15 and TRBJ1-2; 10 bases match TRBD1. Trimming took 3 bases from V and 2 from J; bases not matched to a gene: 3. Germline values: CDR1 LNHNV, CDR2 YYDKDF (reference sequence). This CDR3 is 15 amino acids long. This CDR3 is CATSRGQGTNYGYTF. CDR3 bases: TGTGCCACCAGCAGGGGACAGGGGACCAACTATGGCTACACCTTC.

This clone occurred once. V usage is TRBV20-1 and J usage is TRBJ1-1; D gene uncertain. Germline CDR1 DFQATT, CDR2 SNEGSKA (reference sequence). V was pared by 3 bases and J by 0 bases, with 26 bases between. CDR3 length: 19 residues. CDR3 nucleotides: TGCAGTGCTAGTAGTAAAATTCCGGGGTCTTCAAGGATGAACACTGAAGCTTTCTTT. Its protein product is CSASSKIPGSSRMNTEAFF.

The CDR3: CASGKRVTSGNTIYF. In nucleotides, the CDR3 is TGTGCCTCCGGAAAGAGGGTAACCTCTGGAAACACCATATATTTT. This sequence joins TRBV6-5 and TRBJ1-3; no clear D gene. Germline V gene data show CDR1 as MNHEY and CDR2 as SVGAGI. Trimming took 11 bases from V and 0 from J, leaving 17 bases between them. The CDR3 length is 15 residues.

This chain joins TRBV9 and TRBJ2-7; D perhaps matches TRBD2 (7 bases). V dropped 4 bases and J dropped 0 bases, with 20 bases sitting between them. The CDR3 covers 17 residues. CDR1 is SGDLS and CDR2 is YYNGEE in the germline V gene. In nucleotides, the CDR3 is TGTGCCAGCAGCCCGGGGAGCGTCGGGGGGCACTCCTACGAGCAGTACTTC. As protein: CASSPGSVGGHSYEQYF.

The rearrangement uses TRBV4-1 and TRBJ1-1; D is uncertain. Deletions cut 4 bases from V and 5 bases from J, with 17 bases between. CDR3 length: 15 amino acids. Germline V lookup: CDR1 MGHRA, CDR2 YSYEKL. The CDR3 loop reads CASSRSLGGRTEAFF. The CDR3 DNA reads TGCGCCAGCAGCCGTTCCCTAGGAGGGAGGACTGAAGCTTTCTTT.

The chain joins TRBV2 to TRBJ1-2; D perhaps matches TRBD1 (5 bases). This CDR3 has 15 residues. Deletions cut 2 bases from V and 7 bases from J, with 17 bases between. The germline gives CDR1 SNHLY, CDR2 FYNNEI. The CDR3 loop reads CASSERSGRDGGYTF. CDR3 sequence (DNA): TGTGCCAGCAGTGAACGGTCAGGCAGGGATGGTGGCTACACCTTC.

The V gene is TRBV6-1, the J gene TRBJ1-1; D not resolved. There are 14 residues in the CDR3. Germline CDR1 and CDR2: MNHNS and SASEGT. V lost 3 bases and J 0 bases, leaving 8 bases between the germline ends. This chain's CDR3 is CASSDWGMNTEAFF. CDR3 bases: TGTGCCAGCAGTGATTGGGGAATGAACACTGAAGCTTTCTTT.

V usage is TRBV25-1 and J usage is TRBJ1-1; D is undetermined. Trimming left V 0 bases short and J 1 base short, with 12 bases between. The CDR3 runs to 16 residues. The germline gives CDR1 MGHDK, CDR2 SYGVNS. For the CDR3, the DNA is TGTGCCAGCAGTGAATATTGGGCCCAGGAGAACACTGAAGCTTTCTTT. Protein product: CASSEYWAQENTEAFF.

The chain combines TRBV7-2 with TRBJ2-7; 10 nucleotides match TRBD1. This CDR3 has 17 residues. Germline V gives CDR1 SGHTA, CDR2 FQGNSA. After removal of 1 base from V and 3 bases from J, the junction contained 9 bases not matched to a gene. As DNA, the CDR3 is TGTGCCAGCAGCTTAGGTATGGGACAGGGGAGAAACTACGAGCAGTACTTC. It is translated as CASSLGMGQGRNYEQYF.

The chain couples TRBV2 to TRBJ1-1; D call uncertain. Germline V CDR1 and CDR2: SNHLY, FYNNEI. V lost 6 bases to trimming and J lost 1 base, with 12 bases between them. The CDR3 has 14 residues. CDR3 amino acids: CASSIHPSNTEAFF. In DNA, the CDR3 is TGTGCCAGCAGCATTCACCCCTCGAACACTGAAGCTTTCTTT.

The chain recombines TRBV5-6 with TRBJ1-3; D is unclear. Germline lookup yields CDR1 SGHDT and CDR2 YYEEEE. Trimming cost V 7 bases and J 0 bases, with 11 bases left between them. The CDR3 extends over 14 amino acids. CDR3 sequence reads: CASSDGSSGNTIYF. CDR3 nucleotide sequence: TGTGCCAGCTCCGACGGTAGCTCTGGAAACACCATATATTTT.

This clone was observed a handful of times. This chain uses TRBV6-1 with TRBJ2-2; 7 bases are a match to TRBD1. The CDR3 is made up of 15 amino acids. The germline CDR1 and CDR2 sequences are MNHNS and SASEGT. Trimming took 2 bases from V and 0 from J; bases not matched to a gene: 0. CDR3 loop: CASSEQGANTGELFF. CDR3 nucleotide sequence: TGTGCCAGCAGTGAACAGGGGGCGAACACCGGGGAGCTGTTTTTT.

The chain carries TRBV11-1 and TRBJ1-2; TRBD1 matches at 9 bases. The CDR3 has 14 residues. V trimming: 5 bases; J trimming: 3 bases; junction bases outside the gene matches: 4. Germline CDR1 is SGHAT and CDR2 is FQDESV (reference sequence). The CDR3 sequence: CASSLWTGDYGYTF. CDR3 bases: TGTGCCAGCAGCCTCTGGACAGGGGACTATGGCTACACCTTC.

This clone was counted a single time. An end of the junction differs from the germline gene, which may be a read error. V gene TRBV6-2 or TRBV6-3 combines with J gene TRBJ2-7; no clear D gene. CDR1 is MNHEY and CDR2 is SVGEGT in the germline V gene. This CDR3 has 12 amino acids. The CDR3 region is CASSHNADTPSF. CDR3 nucleotide sequence: TGTGCCAGCAGTCACAACGCCGACACCCCCAGCTTC.

The CDR3 region is CASSIGAHVANTEAFF. CDR3 nucleotides: TGTGCCAGTAGTATAGGGGCCCATGTGGCTAACACTGAAGCTTTCTTT. The chain links TRBV19 to TRBJ1-1; no clear D. This CDR3 comprises 16 residues. The V and J ends lost 1 base and 2 bases respectively, with 14 bases between them. The germline gives CDR1 LNHDA, CDR2 SQIVND (reference sequence).

This clone came up once. CDR3 DNA sequence: TGTGCCAGCAGCTTCGTAACAGGGGATTTAGCCAAAAACATTCAGTACTTC. Its translation is CASSFVTGDLAKNIQYF. This chain links TRBV5-5 with TRBJ2-4; 7 bases agree with TRBD1. Germline V gene sequence: CDR1 SGHKS, CDR2 YYEKEE (reference sequence). This CDR3 region has 17 residues. Germline trimming cut 2 bases from V and 0 bases from J; bases unmatched to any gene: 8.

This chain connects TRBV7-9 to TRBJ2-3; D may be TRBD1 (6 bases). The CDR3 length is 16 residues. Germline V gene lookup returns CDR1 SEHNR and CDR2 FQNEAQ (reference sequence). The V end lost 3 bases, the J end lost 6 bases, and 19 bases lay between the germline ends. CDR3: CASSFSGTTFFDTQYF. The CDR3 region has the DNA TGTGCCAGCAGCTTTAGTGGGACAACCTTTTTCGATACGCAGTATTTT.

The rearrangement links TRBV2 to TRBJ1-1; maybe TRBD1 (6 bases). The CDR3 covers 16 residues. Deletions cut 6 bases from V and 4 bases from J, with 21 bases between. Germline values: CDR1 SNHLY, CDR2 FYNNEI. CDR3 in amino acids: CASRKPQGGGITEAFF. In DNA, the CDR3 is TGTGCCAGCAGAAAGCCACAGGGCGGTGGAATCACTGAAGCTTTCTTT.

This clone was observed a single time. The gene calls are TRBV5-1 and TRBJ1-6, with TRBD1 matching 7 bases. The germline CDR1 and CDR2 sequences are SGHRS and YFSETQ. The CDR3 covers 14 residues. V lost 4 bases, J lost 6 bases, and 4 bases stayed unmatched. The CDR3 nucleotides read TGCGCCAGCAGCCAGGGGGACGGTAATTCACCCCTCCACTTT. Residues: CASSQGDGNSPLHF.

The chain has TRBV14 and TRBJ1-4; unclear D gene. Germline CDR1 reads SGHDN; CDR2 reads FVKESK. V gave up 1 base and J gave up 12 bases, with 12 bases separating them. The CDR3 runs 13 residues. The CDR3 spells CASSQAPLRELFF. DNA for the CDR3: TGTGCCAGCAGCCAAGCCCCCTTAAGGGAACTGTTTTTT.

The rearrangement links TRBV12-3 or TRBV12-4 to TRBJ2-1; 8 bases are shared with TRBD2. Losses at the gene ends were 8 bases for V and 2 bases for J; bases not matched to a gene: 2. The CDR3 loop spans 13 amino acids. The CDR3 loop reads CASVRGAYNEQFF. CDR3 nucleotide sequence: TGTGCCAGCGTGCGGGGGGCCTACAATGAGCAGTTCTTC.

The rearrangement uses TRBV5-5 and TRBJ1-2; possible D gene TRBD1, 6 bases. Trimming pared 4 bases from V and 3 bases from J, leaving 22 bases between. The germline CDR1 and CDR2 sequences are SGHKS and YYEKEE (reference sequence). The CDR3 spans 17 residues. The chain's CDR3 is CASSLGIGGLGDYGYTF. DNA of the CDR3: TGTGCCAGCAGCCTCGGGATCGGGGGCCTGGGCGACTATGGCTACACCTTC.

V and J are TRBV10-3 and TRBJ1-1; no definite D call. Germline V gene data show CDR1 as ENHRY and CDR2 as SYGVKD. V was clipped by 5 bases and J by 3 bases, with 7 bases between them. This CDR3 has 12 residues. The CDR3 sequence: CAISSGDTEAFF. The CDR3 DNA is TGTGCCATCAGTAGCGGGGACACTGAAGCTTTCTTT.

The chain has TRBV5-1 and TRBJ1-4; TRBD1 is a possible D gene (5 bases). The V gene lost 1 base and the J gene lost 8 bases, with 15 bases spanning the gap. Germline CDR1 is SGHRS and CDR2 is YFSETQ. CDR3 length: 15 residues. As DNA, the CDR3 is TGCGCCAGCAGCTTGAGGTTAGGGGAAGAAGAAAAACTGTTTTTT. This codes for CASSLRLGEEEKLFF.

This chain joins TRBV5-6 and TRBJ2-3; 8 bases are shared with TRBD2. Germline CDR1 and CDR2: SGHDT and YYEEEE. V gave up 1 base and J gave up 4 bases; unmatched junction bases: 5. The CDR3 has 15 residues. CDR3 sequence reads: CASSLIGGAADTQYF. CDR3 sequence (DNA): TGTGCCAGCAGCTTGATCGGGGGGGCCGCAGATACGCAGTATTTT.